What follows is one T cell receptor (beta chain) and its context. Its matching antigen is unknown. The method was immunoSEQ multiplex PCR; TCRdb's version includes in-frame clones alone and lacks a portion of them. Among approximately 130,000 clones listed, over 85% were seen once. The sample comes from a study of graft-versus-host responses after intestinal transplantation. The V and J ends lost 5 bases and 2 bases, in that order; junction bases with no gene match: 9. The CDR3 length is 17 residues. Germline CDR1 SGHTA, CDR2 FQGNSA. Study-level results: Graft-donor T cell macrochimerism in patients accompanied high graft-versus-host to host-versus-graft clonal ratios in allografts.

This chain joins TRBV7-2 and TRBJ2-3; TRBD2 agrees at 11 bases. The receptor was derived from a human donor who received an intestinal transplant. This specimen was unstimulated CD4+ T cells sorted from spleen or lymph node cells, taken before intestinal transplant. In DNA form, the CDR3 reads TGTGCCAGCAGCCAACTCGGACTAGCGGGCTACACAGATACGCAGTATTTT. Translated: CASSQLGLAGYTDTQYF. The entire variable domain, with the rest obtained from reference TRBV7-2 and TRBJ2-3, is as follows: GAGVSQSPSNKVTEKGKDVELRCDPISGHTALYWYRQSLGQGLEFLIYFQGNSAPDKSGLPSDRFSAERTGGSVSTLTIQRTQQEDSAVYLCASSQLGLAGYTDTQYFGPGTRLTVL.